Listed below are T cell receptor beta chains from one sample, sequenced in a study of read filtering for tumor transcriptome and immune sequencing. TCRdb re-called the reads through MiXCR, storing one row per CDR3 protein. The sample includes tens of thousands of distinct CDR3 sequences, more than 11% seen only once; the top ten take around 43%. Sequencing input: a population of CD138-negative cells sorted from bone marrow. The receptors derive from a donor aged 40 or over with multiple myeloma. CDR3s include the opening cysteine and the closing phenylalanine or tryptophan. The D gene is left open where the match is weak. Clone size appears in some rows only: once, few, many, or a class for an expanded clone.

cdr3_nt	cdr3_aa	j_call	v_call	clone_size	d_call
TGTGCCAGCAGTTTACCAGGGGGCATCGTGACTGAAGCTTTCTTT	CASSLPGGIVTEAFF	TRBJ1-1	TRBV28	few	TRBD1
TGTGCCAGCAGTTTAGGGGGGAGGGTCTCCTACGAGCAGTACTTC	CASSLGGRVSYEQYF	TRBJ2-7	TRBV28	once	TRBD2
TGTGCCAGCAGCGCCCGGGACAGGGGGAACACTGAAGCTTTCTTT	CASSARDRGNTEAFF	TRBJ1-1	TRBV7-9	-	TRBD1
TGCGCCAGCAGCCCAGATTCCGGGGGCTCCTACAATGAGCAGTTCTTC	CASSPDSGGSYNEQFF	TRBJ2-1	TRBV5-1	many	-
TGCGACAGCAGCTTGGCGTGGGCGGAGACCCAGTACTTC	CDSSLAWAETQYF	TRBJ2-5	TRBV5-1	-	-
TGTGCCAGCAGCCACGGTTCGGGAAGGCGCAATGAAAAACTGTTTTTT	CASSHGSGRRNEKLFF	TRBJ1-4	TRBV3-1	many	-
TGTGCCAGCACCCGGGAGGGCACAAGCTCCTACGAGCAGTACTTC	CASTREGTSSYEQYF	TRBJ2-7	TRBV27	many	TRBD2
TGTGCCAGCAGCCGAAACAATGAGCAGTTCTTC	CASSRNNEQFF	TRBJ2-1	TRBV7-2	many	-
TGTGCCAGCAGCGACCAGATGGGAGGGGGAAAGGAATTTCGATCCCTCCACTTT	CASSDQMGGGKEFRSLHF	TRBJ1-6	TRBV9	many	-
TGCAGCGTTCCCGTGACTCCCGGCGCGAACTATGGCTGCACCTTC	CSVPVTPGANYGCTF	TRBJ1-2	TRBV29-1	-	-
TGTGCCAGCAGCCTGGGGGGTTTGACTGAAGCTTTCTTT	CASSLGGLTEAFF	TRBJ1-1	TRBV27	many	-
TGTGCCAGCAGTGGGGACAGCACAGATACGCAGTATTTT	CASSGDSTDTQYF	TRBJ2-3	TRBV6-4	many	-
TGTGCCAGCAGCTTAGGCCTAGGAAGTCCAGAGACCCAGTACTTC	CASSLGLGSPETQYF	TRBJ2-5	TRBV7-9	many	-
TGCAGTGCTCCCTTTGAAGGGGGGGTCAATCAGCCCCAGCATTTT	CSAPFEGGVNQPQHF	TRBJ1-5	TRBV20-1	many	-
TGCAGCGTTAGGACTAGCGGGAGCTACGAGCAGTACTTC	CSVRTSGSYEQYF	TRBJ2-7	TRBV29-1	many	TRBD2
TGTGCCAGCAGCCAAGACCAGCAGGGGGATGAAAAACTGTTTTTT	CASSQDQQGDEKLFF	TRBJ1-4	TRBV4-2	many	TRBD1
TGTGCCACCACTGCCGAGGGGGACACTGAAGCTTTCTTT	CATTAEGDTEAFF	TRBJ1-1	TRBV7-9	many	-